One and the same sample provided the 10 T cell receptor beta chains below, sequenced in a study of a mutant IDH1 vaccine in newly diagnosed glioma. Time point: week 23, last vaccination. Every vaccine dose comprised 300 ug of mutant IDH1 20-mer peptide plus topical imiquimod. The antigens of these receptors remain unknown. The protocol was immunoSEQ multiplex PCR, while the TCRdb copy is restricted to in-frame clones and leaves out a portion. The sample has tens of thousands of clones; about 75% are singletons. Material: PBMCs, obtained from a glioma patient whose treatment included an IDH1 peptide vaccine. The receptors come from a man aged 50-60 years with glioma.

The genes are TRBV5-1 and TRBJ2-7, with D perhaps matching TRBD1 (6 bases). Germline values: CDR1 SGHRS, CDR2 YFSETQ. V was clipped by 4 bases and J by 3 bases, with 11 bases between them. The CDR3 has 13 amino acids. CDR3 DNA: TGCGCCAGCAGCCTGGACAGAATCTACGAGCAGTACTTC. Translating it yields CASSLDRIYEQYF.

The chain couples TRBV11-2 to TRBJ1-6, with D possibly TRBD1 on 5 matching bases. V gave up 6 bases and J gave up 1 base, with 13 bases separating them. The length of the CDR3 is 16 residues. Germline values: CDR1 SGHAT, CDR2 FQNNGV. The CDR3 region has the DNA TGTGCCAGCAGTTTGGTTAAGGGGTCCTATAATTCACCCCTCCACTTT. Its protein product is CASSLVKGSYNSPLHF.

By share, this clone counts as medium-sized (0.01 to 0.1%). The chain employs TRBV7-9 and TRBJ1-1, with a tentative D call TRBD1 (6 bases). CDR1 is SEHNR, CDR2 FQNEAQ, per germline (reference sequence). Trimming removed 8 bases from V and 7 bases from J, with 23 bases in between. The CDR3 is 15 residues long. The DNA of the CDR3 is TGTGCCAGCTTACGTAAAGCCGGGGGGCCGAATGAAGCTTTCTTT. Translation gives CASLRKAGGPNEAFF.

V and J are TRBV6-1 and TRBJ1-1; 12 nucleotides line up with TRBD1. The trim removed 2 bases at V and 7 bases at J, leaving 2 bases unmatched. The germline V gene encodes CDR1 MNHNS and CDR2 SASEGT. The CDR3 extends over 14 amino acids. The CDR3: CASSEWDRGLEAFF. The CDR3 bases are TGTGCCAGCAGTGAATGGGACAGGGGGCTTGAAGCTTTCTTT.

This rearrangement joins TRBV2 to TRBJ2-2, with no clear D. The CDR3 consists of 14 residues. The ends were cut back, 1 base at V and 4 bases at J, with 7 bases in the middle. Germline lookup yields CDR1 SNHLY and CDR2 FYNNEI. The CDR3 here is CASSEGAATGELFF. CDR3 nucleotide sequence: TGTGCCAGCAGTGAAGGGGCGGCCACCGGGGAGCTGTTTTTT. Variable domain in full (rest from reference TRBV2 and TRBJ2-2): EPEVTQTPSHQVTQMGQEVILRCVPISNHLYFYWYRQILGQKVEFLVSFYNNEISEKSEIFDDQFSVERPDGSNFTLKIRSTKLEDSAMYFCASSEGAATGELFFGEGSRLTVL.

The chain joins TRBV7-4 to TRBJ1-5; D is uncertain. This CDR3 comprises 14 residues. Germline CDR1 is SGHVT and CDR2 is SQSDAQ. Trimming took 1 base from V and 7 from J, leaving 11 bases between them. The DNA of the CDR3 is TGTGCCAGCAGCTTAGTACAGTCCAAGCAGCCCCAGCATTTT. Translated, it gives CASSLVQSKQPQHF. The complete variable domain, with remaining parts taken from reference TRBV7-4 and TRBJ1-5, reads GAGVSQSPRYKVAKRGRDVALRCDSISGHVTLYWYRQTLGQGSEVLTYSQSDAQRDKSGRPSGRFSAERPERSVSTLKIQRTEQGDSAVYLCASSLVQSKQPQHFGDGTRLSIL.

The CDR3 reads CASSLSNGGANEKLFF. For the CDR3, the DNA is TGTGCCAGCAGTTTAAGTAACGGGGGAGCTAATGAAAAACTGTTTTTT. The chain carries TRBV28 and TRBJ1-4; tentative D call: TRBD1 (5 bases). Trimming took off 2 bases at V and 3 bases at J, with 13 bases between the two ends. The CDR3 is made up of 16 amino acids. Germline V lookup: CDR1 MDHEN, CDR2 SYDVKM. The whole variable domain, filled in from reference TRBV28 and TRBJ1-4, reads DVKVTQSSRYLVKRTGEKVFLECVQDMDHENMFWYRQDPGLGLRLIYFSYDVKMKEKGDIPEGYSVSREKKERFSLILESASTNQTSMYLCASSLSNGGANEKLFFGSGTQLSVL.

In its sample, this clone was seen once. The chain couples TRBV15 to TRBJ1-2; TRBD1 matches 12 bases. V was pared by 5 bases and J by 4 bases, with 5 bases of the junction left unmatched. Per the germline V gene, CDR1 is LNHNV and CDR2 is YYDKDF (reference sequence). The CDR3 extends over 15 amino acids. CDR3 amino acids: CATSPRGQGAYGYTF. In DNA, the CDR3 is TGTGCCACCAGCCCCCGGGGACAGGGGGCCTATGGCTACACCTTC.

The J gene is TRBJ1-1, the V gene TRBV25-1, with D perhaps matching TRBD1 (6 bases). The CDR3 has 15 residues. Germline assignment: CDR1 MGHDK and CDR2 SYGVNS. V lost 1 base and J lost 5, with 14 bases in between. CDR3 in amino acids: CASSEWGAKRTEAFF. The DNA for the CDR3 is TGTGCCAGCAGTGAATGGGGGGCGAAGAGGACTGAAGCTTTCTTT.

The gene calls are TRBV10-2 and TRBJ1-2, with TRBD1 as a possible D gene (5 bases). Germline-derived CDR1 and CDR2 are WSHSY and SAAADI. V was trimmed by 6 bases and J by 4 bases, leaving 9 bases between them. CDR3 length equals 12 residues. The CDR3 reads CASRQDAYGYTF. The CDR3 nucleotides read TGCGCCAGCAGACAGGATGCCTATGGCTACACCTTC.